The 19 T cell receptor beta chains below all came from one sample that was sequenced in a study of blood T cell repertoires in COVID-19. Profiling relied on immunoSEQ multiplex PCR, and the TCRdb table lists in-frame clones only, not all of them. The profile covers 35,000 to 40,000 clones, with more than 75% appearing a single time and about 13% taken by the ten largest. The sample taken for sequencing was peripheral blood. The receptors come from a human donor in a cohort sampled during active COVID-19.

This clone was counted a single time. This chain connects TRBV7-9 to TRBJ1-6; D remains ambiguous. This CDR3 comprises 12 residues. CDR1 SEHNR and CDR2 FQNEAQ come from the germline V gene (reference sequence). V gave up 5 bases and J gave up 7 bases, with 6 bases separating them. In DNA, the CDR3 is TGTGCCAGCAGCACAACGAATTCACCCCTCCACTTT. It is translated as CASSTTNSPLHF.

The rearrangement links TRBV29-1 to TRBJ2-3; TRBD1 aligns across 7 bases. The CDR3 contains 14 residues. CDR1 SQVTM and CDR2 ANQGSEA come from the germline V gene. J gave up 1 base and V 6 bases, and 7 bases lay outside the gene matches. As DNA, the CDR3 is TGCAGCGTCATAAGACAGGGCCGCACAGATACGCAGTATTTT. Translated, it gives CSVIRQGRTDTQYF.

The chain is built from TRBV9 and TRBJ2-3; D might be TRBD1 (5 bases). V lost 1 base and J 1 base, leaving 10 bases between the germline ends. The germline CDR1 and CDR2 sequences are SGDLS and YYNGEE. The CDR3 totals 15 residues. CDR3 DNA: TGTGCCAGCAGCGTAACGGCAGGGCGCACAGATACGCAGTATTTT. Its translation: CASSVTAGRTDTQYF.

This clone was detected only a few times. This chain connects TRBV7-5 to TRBJ2-7; the table's D call, TRBD2, was not checked against the DNA. TRBV7-5 counts as a pseudogene. The CDR3 extends over 16 amino acids. The CDR3 DNA reads TGTGCCAGAAGCCCAAAGTCTGGGAGGGGATCGTACGAGCAGTACTTC. Translation: CARSPKSGRGSYEQYF.

This chain joins TRBV19 and TRBJ1-1; TRBD1 is a possible D gene (5 bases). Germline CDR1 LNHDA, CDR2 SQIVND (reference sequence). This CDR3 has 14 residues. V dropped 7 bases and J dropped 6 bases, with 18 bases sitting between them. DNA of the CDR3: TGTGCCAGTATCCCGGCCGGCGGACACCCTGAAGCTTTCTTT. Residues: CASIPAGGHPEAFF.

The rearrangement links TRBV15 to TRBJ2-7, with D unclear. The CDR3 is 14 residues long. Deletions cut 0 bases from V and 2 bases from J, with 8 bases between. Germline V CDR1 and CDR2: LNHNV, YYDKDF (reference sequence). The CDR3 region has the DNA TGTGCCACCAGCAGAGATCTCGGTACCTACGAGCAGTACTTC. Amino acids: CATSRDLGTYEQYF.

V and J are TRBV15 and TRBJ1-5, with TRBD1 identical over 7 bases. The CDR3 runs 14 residues. Looked up from germline, CDR1 is LNHNV and CDR2 is YYDKDF (reference sequence). With V trimmed by 3 bases and J by 5 bases, 4 bases remained unmatched. The CDR3 nucleotides read TGTGCCACCAGCAGTGAGGACAGGCATCAGCCCCAGCATTTT. It encodes CATSSEDRHQPQHF.

V is TRBV5-1 and J is TRBJ2-1, with TRBD2 identical over 7 bases. Looked up from germline, CDR1 is SGHRS and CDR2 is YFSETQ. The CDR3 is 15 residues long. The trim removed 6 bases at V and 7 bases at J, leaving 13 bases unmatched. The DNA of the CDR3 is TGCGCCAGCACTCGTGAGGGCGGGGGTGGAAATGAGCAGTTCTTC. The encoded protein is CASTREGGGGNEQFF.

J is TRBJ2-2 and V is TRBV7-6; 8 bases align to TRBD1. Germline trimming cut 2 bases from V and 6 bases from J; bases unmatched to any gene: 2. Germline CDR1 is SGHVS and CDR2 is FNYEAQ. The CDR3 covers 14 residues. The chain's CDR3 is CASSLRQGPGELFF. Here the CDR3 DNA reads TGTGCCAGCAGCTTAAGACAGGGGCCCGGGGAGCTGTTTTTT. Full variable domain (missing parts from reference TRBV7-6 and TRBJ2-2): GAGVSQSPRYKVTKRGQDVALRCDPISGHVSLYWYRQALGQGPEFLTYFNYEAQQDKSGLPNDRFSAERPEGSISTLTIQRTEQRDSAMYRCASSLRQGPGELFFGEGSRLTVL.

In this sample, this clone turned up a few times. The gene calls are TRBV19 and TRBJ2-2, with 9 positions matching TRBD2. V trimming: 1 base; J trimming: 6 bases; junction bases outside the gene matches: 6. The CDR3 totals 16 residues. Germline CDR1 LNHDA, CDR2 SQIVND (reference sequence). This CDR3 reads CASSIGAGGPPGELFF. CDR3 nucleotides: TGTGCCAGTAGTATAGGGGCGGGGGGGCCCCCCGGGGAGCTGTTTTTT.

J is TRBJ1-2 and V is TRBV6-5; 7 bases agree with TRBD1. CDR3 length equals 15 residues. J gave up 4 bases and V 9 bases, and 14 bases lay outside the gene matches. From germline, CDR1 is MNHEY and CDR2 SVGAGI. The CDR3 reads CARPGQTKSLYGYTF. DNA of the CDR3: TGTGCCAGGCCGGGACAGACGAAATCTCTCTATGGCTACACCTTC.

For the CDR3, the DNA is TGCGCCAGCAGCCAAGGGACTGGGGGGGAAAAACTGTTTTTT. Translated: CASSQGTGGEKLFF. This rearrangement joins TRBV4-1 to TRBJ1-4, with a weak D call TRBD1 (5 bases). The CDR3 loop spans 14 amino acids. CDR1 is MGHRA, CDR2 YSYEKL, per germline. V was shortened by 1 base and J by 8 bases, with 11 bases between the two germline ends.

The chain recombines TRBV11-2 with TRBJ2-1; 9 bases fit TRBD2. The junction had 12 bases not matched to a gene; V was cut back by 2 bases and J by 7 bases. CDR3 size: 17 residues. Germline V gives CDR1 SGHAT, CDR2 FQNNGV. The CDR3 region is CASSLSIRAGGRNEQFF. The CDR3 bases are TGTGCCAGCAGCTTAAGTATTCGGGCGGGGGGGCGAAATGAGCAGTTCTTC.

The J gene is TRBJ2-3, the V gene TRBV5-1; 8 nucleotides align to TRBD1. The germline CDR1 and CDR2 sequences are SGHRS and YFSETQ. This CDR3 region has 16 residues. V dropped 1 base and J dropped 5; count of bases not matched to a gene: 9. CDR3 nucleotide sequence: TGCGCCAGCAGCTTGAGTGGGACAGGTAGGGGAGATACGCAGTATTTT. Translating gives CASSLSGTGRGDTQYF.

Remarks on this clone: The junction does not match germline at one end; this may be a read error. CDR3 bases: TGTGCCCGCAGAAAGGGGGGACAGGGGGGCAACACCTTC. This translates into CARRKGGQGGNTF. The chain links TRBV2 to TRBJ1-2, with 11 bases identical to TRBD1. Germline assignment: CDR1 SNHLY and CDR2 FYNNEI. The CDR3 covers 13 residues.

V is TRBV3-1 (or the pseudogene TRBV3-2) and J is TRBJ1-3; D uncertain. Germline V CDR1 and CDR2: LGHDT, YNNKEL (reference sequence). CDR3 length: 16 amino acids. V dropped 0 bases and J dropped 0 bases, with 9 bases sitting between them. The CDR3 loop is CASSQDPAISGNTIYF. The CDR3 DNA sequence: TGTGCCAGCAGCCAAGATCCCGCGATCTCTGGAAACACCATATATTTT.

This chain links TRBV5-5 with TRBJ1-1; the D is unclear. The CDR3 totals 14 residues. Trimming cost V 0 bases and J 6 bases, with 12 bases left between them. Germline V gene sequence: CDR1 SGHKS, CDR2 YYEKEE (reference sequence). The CDR3 bases are TGTGCCAGCAGCTTGGGAGGTGTTATCGCTGAAGCTTTCTTT. It yields the protein CASSLGGVIAEAFF.

The V gene is TRBV29-1, the J gene TRBJ1-2, with TRBD1 matching 9 bases. The germline gives CDR1 SQVTM, CDR2 ANQGSEA. V dropped 5 bases and J dropped 4; count of bases not matched to a gene: 5. There are 13 residues in the CDR3. DNA for the CDR3: TGCAGCGTTACAGGGGGCGTCGGCTATGGCTACACCTTC. This encodes CSVTGGVGYGYTF.

By proportion, this clone is large (0.1 to 1%). The J gene is TRBJ1-2, the V gene TRBV9, with D perhaps matching TRBD1 (6 bases). The germline V gene encodes CDR1 SGDLS and CDR2 YYNGEE. The V end lost 6 bases, the J end lost 7 bases, and 13 bases lay between the germline ends. The CDR3 contains 12 residues. This chain's CDR3 is CASTALGGGYTF. CDR3 coding DNA: TGTGCCAGCACGGCGTTAGGGGGTGGCTACACCTTC.